These 11 T cell receptor beta chains were all obtained from the same sample, sequenced in a study of identical twins. TCRdb re-called the 5' RACE reads through MiXCR, storing one row per CDR3 protein. Of 400,000 to 550,000 distinct CDR3 sequences in the sample, roughly a fifth were seen once. Another study also made use of these data, one on T cells expressing NK-cell markers.

Sequenced: CD4+ T cells sorted from blood. All receptors come from a woman under 30 in good health.

This clonotype was observed a handful of times. The chain has TRBV27 and TRBJ1-6, with D possibly matching TRBD1 (5 bases). CDR3 length: 14 residues. Germline CDR1 and CDR2: MNHEY and SMNVEV (reference sequence). V lost 5 bases and J lost 10, with 15 bases in between. This CDR3 reads CASSQQDLISPLHF. CDR3 nucleotides: TGTGCCAGCAGTCAACAGGACCTAATCTCACCCCTCCACTTT.

The chain links TRBV5-1 to TRBJ2-3; D remains ambiguous. CDR3 size: 14 residues. Germline-derived CDR1 and CDR2 are SGHRS and YFSETQ. With 4 bases removed from V and 11 bases from J, the gap between germline ends came to 20 bases. CDR3 sequence reads: CASSQGPSGGEQYF. The CDR3 DNA follows: TGCGCCAGCAGCCAAGGGCCCTCCGGCGGCGAGCAGTATTTT.

This clonotype has more than one count but fewer than ten. The V gene is TRBV29-1, the J gene TRBJ1-6, with no clear D. There are 13 residues in the CDR3. Looked up from germline, CDR1 is SQVTM and CDR2 is ANQGSEA. The V end lost 7 bases, the J end lost 6 bases, and 13 bases lay between the germline ends. The CDR3 nucleotides read TGCAGCGCCCGTTTGGCATCTAATTCACCCCTCCACTTT. Its protein product is CSARLASNSPLHF.

This clonotype was picked up a small number of times. V gene TRBV20-1 combines with J gene TRBJ2-7; 9 bases agree with TRBD1. Germline assignment: CDR1 DFQATT and CDR2 SNEGSKA (reference sequence). The V segment lost 6 bases and the J segment 4 bases; nucleotides outside the gene matches: 4. The CDR3 length is 12 residues. The CDR3 here is CSAAGTGYEQYF. The CDR3 region has the DNA TGCAGTGCCGCCGGGACAGGGTACGAGCAGTACTTC.

This clonotype was counted between two and nine times. The chain employs TRBV6-1 and TRBJ2-6; D may be TRBD1 (5 bases). V lost 10 bases to trimming and J lost 0 bases, with 13 bases between them. The CDR3 sequence is 15 residues long. Germline CDR1 is MNHNS and CDR2 is SASEGT. The CDR3 here is CATKGKSSGANVLTF. CDR3 coding DNA: TGTGCCACCAAGGGGAAGTCCTCTGGGGCCAACGTCCTGACTTTC.

This clonotype was seen more than once but under ten times. The rearrangement joins TRBV29-1 to TRBJ1-2; unclear D gene. The CDR3 length is 13 residues. Looked up from germline, CDR1 is SQVTM and CDR2 is ANQGSEA. Trimming removed 6 bases at V and 1 base at J, with 12 bases between. This CDR3 reads CSVTGLRNYGYTF. In nucleotides, the CDR3 is TGCAGCGTGACCGGGCTCCGTAACTATGGCTACACCTTC.

This clonotype occurred many times. V is TRBV5-5 and J is TRBJ2-7, with D tentatively TRBD1 (5 bases). V shed 0 bases and J shed 1 base, with 8 bases lying between them. This CDR3 is 14 amino acids long. Germline CDR1 reads SGHKS; CDR2 reads YYEKEE (reference sequence). The CDR3 nucleotides read TGTGCCAGCAGCTTGGGGCCAGGGTCCTACGAGCAGTACTTC. Translation: CASSLGPGSYEQYF.

This clonotype was seen only a few times. This chain links TRBV5-1 with TRBJ2-6, with 7 bases aligning to TRBD1. The ends lost 6 bases at V and 2 bases at J; junction bases unmatched: 8. The CDR3 length is 16 residues. Per germline, CDR1 SGHRS and CDR2 YFSETQ. The CDR3 reads CASTPGQQTGANVLTF. As DNA, the CDR3 is TGCGCCAGCACCCCGGGACAGCAAACTGGGGCCAACGTCCTGACTTTC. The whole variable domain, remainder taken from reference TRBV5-1 and TRBJ2-6, is KAGVTQTPRYLIKTRGQQVTLSCSPISGHRSVSWYQQTPGQGLQFLFEYFSETQRNKGNFPGRFSGRQFSNSRSEMNVSTLELGDSALYLCASTPGQQTGANVLTFGAGSRLTVL.

J is TRBJ2-7 and V is TRBV28; D remains unclear. The germline V gene has CDR1 MDHEN and CDR2 SYDVKM. Trimming pared 3 bases from V and 1 base from J, leaving 13 bases between. The CDR3 length is 15 residues. In DNA, the CDR3 is TGTGCCAGCAGTTTTAGGGTTACGACATCCTACGAGCAGTACTTC. Its translation: CASSFRVTTSYEQYF.

The rearrangement uses TRBV6-1 and TRBJ1-2; 10 bases fit TRBD1. Germline V gene lookup returns CDR1 MNHNS and CDR2 SASEGT. The V gene end was trimmed by 10 bases and the J gene end by 6 bases; junction bases not matched to a gene: 11. This CDR3 has 14 residues. CDR3 amino acids: CAIGHAGTGDGYTF. The CDR3 DNA reads TGTGCCATCGGTCACGCCGGGACAGGGGATGGCTACACCTTC.

The table lists this clonotype with a few counts. This sequence joins TRBV4-3 and TRBJ1-2, with D possibly being TRBD1 (5 bases). CDR3 length: 13 residues. V dropped 3 bases and J dropped 7 bases, with 12 bases sitting between them. CDR1 and CDR2 (germline): LGHNA, YSLEER. As DNA, the CDR3 is TGCGCCAGCAGCCAGAGGGGAGGTCGTGGCTACACCTTC. This gives the protein CASSQRGGRGYTF.